What follows are 8 T cell receptor beta chains derived from one specimen sequenced in a study of blood T cell repertoires in COVID-19 (dated by TCRdb to 2020 to 2022). Preparation of the library involved the immunoSEQ multiplex PCR assay. What TCRdb holds here is the immuneACCESS table cut down to in-frame rearrangements. Part of the clones is not present; checked against another copy, under half of the missing clones reflect an unresolved V gene, and the others are unexplained. The table for this sample lists fewer than 200,000 clones; around 83% of them were counted only once. 1.5% of the sample belongs to the ten largest clones. The specimen was peripheral blood. The receptors were gathered from a human donor in a cohort sampled during active COVID-19.

V usage is TRBV2 and J usage is TRBJ2-5, with 12 bases identical to TRBD2. This CDR3 has 15 amino acids. With 6 bases clipped from V and 4 bases from J, the junction kept 6 bases outside the gene matches. The germline gives CDR1 SNHLY, CDR2 FYNNEI. In nucleotides, the CDR3 is TGTGCCAGCAGATCCCTAGCGGGAGGGAGAGAGACCCAGTACTTC. Protein product: CASRSLAGGRETQYF.

J is TRBJ1-1 and V is TRBV5-6; 9 bases align to TRBD1. Germline loops: CDR1 SGHDT, CDR2 YYEEEE. The ends lost 4 bases at V and 0 bases at J; junction bases unmatched: 4. This CDR3 is 15 amino acids long. CDR3 sequence: CASSPGTGMNTEAFF. In DNA, the CDR3 is TGTGCCAGCAGCCCGGGGACAGGGATGAACACTGAAGCTTTCTTT.

This chain connects TRBV19 to TRBJ1-1; TRBD1 agrees at 8 bases. The ends lost 4 bases at V and 0 bases at J; junction bases unmatched: 4. Germline lookup yields CDR1 LNHDA and CDR2 SQIVND (reference sequence). This CDR3 comprises 15 residues. CDR3 coding DNA: TGTGCCAGTAGTACGCCAGGGGGCTTGAACACTGAAGCTTTCTTT. It is translated as CASSTPGGLNTEAFF.

The CDR3 protein is CASSLLAGVHEQYF. Here the CDR3 DNA reads TGTGCCAGCAGCCTACTAGCGGGAGTACACGAGCAGTACTTC. V is TRBV5-6 and J is TRBJ2-7, with TRBD2 matching 11 bases. Germline V gene lookup returns CDR1 SGHDT and CDR2 YYEEEE. The V gene end was trimmed by 4 bases and the J gene end by 5 bases; junction bases not matched to a gene: 5. The CDR3 is 14 residues long.

This chain joins TRBV21-1 and TRBJ1-3. TRBV21-1 is an annotated pseudogene. This CDR3 contains 16 residues. The CDR3 nucleotides read TGTGCCAGCAGCAAAGAGGTAGAGGTCTCTGGAAACACCATATATTTT. Its protein is CASSKEVEVSGNTIYF.

The J gene is TRBJ2-1, the V gene TRBV27, with D possibly TRBD2 on 6 matching bases. This CDR3 has 16 amino acids. Deletions cut 2 bases from V and 2 bases from J, with 13 bases between. Germline CDR1 reads MNHEY; CDR2 reads SMNVEV (reference sequence). CDR3 loop: CASSLVGGATYNEQFF. In DNA form, the CDR3 reads TGTGCCAGCAGTTTAGTCGGCGGGGCCACCTACAATGAGCAGTTCTTC.

This chain links TRBV28 with TRBJ2-7, with TRBD2 matching over 8 bases. The CDR3 has 15 amino acids. V trimming: 5 bases; J trimming: 2 bases; junction bases outside the gene matches: 8. CDR1 is MDHEN, CDR2 SYDVKM, per germline. CDR3 nucleotides: TGTGCCAGCAGTCCTACTAGCGGAGGAACCTACGAGCAGTACTTC. Its translation: CASSPTSGGTYEQYF.

CDR3 residues: CASSLDPSEYNEQFF. The CDR3 DNA reads TGTGCCAGCAGCTTAGATCCATCAGAATACAATGAGCAGTTCTTC. The rearrangement uses TRBV11-3 and TRBJ2-1; D gene uncertain. With 0 bases removed from V and 4 bases from J, the gap between germline ends came to 10 bases. Germline CDR1 is SGHNT and CDR2 is YENEEA. CDR3 length: 15 amino acids. Full variable domain (outside the CDR3, taken from reference TRBV11-3 and TRBJ2-1): EAGVVQSPRYKIIEKKQPVAFWCNPISGHNTLYWYLQNLGQGPELLIRYENEEAVDDSQLPKDRFSAERLKGVDSTLKIQPAELGDSAVYLCASSLDPSEYNEQFFGPGTRLTVL.